This section outlines one TCR beta chain sequence together with its context. The sample belongs to a study of T cell responses to AZD1222 COVID-19 vaccine. Some clones are missing from TCRdb's copy, which holds only in-frame ones; the method was immunoSEQ multiplex PCR. The sample holds some 150,000 clones, 90% to 95% seen once. The CDR3 extends over 13 amino acids. Losses at the gene ends were 6 bases for V and 1 base for J; bases not matched to a gene: 1. The sequence was obtained from an adult in good health. The sequencing used peripheral blood, collected on day 0 of MenACWY control vaccination. This chain connects TRBV12-3 or TRBV12-4 to TRBJ2-5; 8 nucleotides align to TRBD1. The CDR3 region is CASRGQVQETQYF. CDR3 nucleotide sequence: TGTGCCAGCAGGGGACAGGTCCAAGAGACCCAGTACTTC.